The clone carrying this TCR beta chain has a handful of counts. Via MiXCR, TCRdb re-called the RT-PCR reads, giving one row per CDR3 protein. Here the sample spans hundreds of thousands of distinct CDR3 sequences, 11% to 15% being singletons. The sequence was obtained from a female donor in good health, serving as a healthy control. Sample: memory CD4+ T cells from blood.

This CDR3 is CATSRDGADTQYF. CDR3 sequence (DNA): TGTGCCACCAGTCGGGACGGGGCAGATACGCAGTATTTT. V usage is TRBV24-1 and J usage is TRBJ2-3; D is possibly TRBD1 or TRBD2 (5 bases each). V lost 6 bases and J 4 bases, leaving 10 bases between the germline ends. Germline CDR1 and CDR2: KGHDR and SFDVKD. The CDR3 runs 13 residues.